This TCR beta chain was sequenced for a study of brain T cells in children with intractable seizures. Study-wide results and caveats: Viral specificity was inferred only from CDR3 similarity; HCMV serostatus was unknown.

Germline CDR1 LNHDA, CDR2 SQIVND (reference sequence). Deletions cut 2 bases from V and 3 bases from J, with 16 bases between. CDR3 length equals 16 residues. Details on this clone: Its cognate antigen is unknown.

As to time point: blood from clinic visit 5 months post-surgery; TSC patient then seizure free. The sequenced cases were selected for having the highest brain T cell transcript signatures. TCRdb keeps only in-frame clones here, not all; method: immunoSEQ multiplex PCR. The sample consists of about 340,000 clones, 93% of them appearing once. The sample here was peripheral blood, taken roughly 5 months after surgery. The chain couples TRBV19 to TRBJ1-1, with a weak D call TRBD1 (6 bases). The clonotype was recovered from a boy younger than two with tuberous sclerosis and intractable seizures. The CDR3: CASSILYQGLDTEAFF. CDR3 DNA: TGTGCCAGTAGTATACTCTATCAGGGGCTAGACACTGAAGCTTTCTTT. Full variable domain (rest looked up from reference TRBV19 and TRBJ1-1): DGGITQSPKYLFRKEGQNVTLSCEQNLNHDAMYWYRQDPGQGLRLIYYSQIVNDFQKGDIAEGYSVSREKKESFPLTVTSAQKNPTAFYLCASSILYQGLDTEAFFGQGTRLTVV.